The 30 T cell receptor beta chains presented below share a single source sample, sequenced in a study of T-cell memory formation after mild COVID-19. TCRdb used MiXCR to reprocess the 5' RACE reads, holding one entry per CDR3 protein. Among under 450,000 distinct CDR3 sequences, around 20% were seen once, and the ten largest hold 20% to 25%. The sequenced sample consisted of PBMCs or a T cell subset sorted from them (not recorded which). The receptors come from a man between 18 and 29 years old who had mild COVID-19 (a few samples of this study predate the infection). Cell type and time point are not known.

The chain is built from TRBV19 and TRBJ2-3, with a weak D call TRBD2 (5 bases). CDR3 length: 13 amino acids. Germline loops: CDR1 LNHDA, CDR2 SQIVND (reference sequence). Trimming shortened V by 6 bases and J by 4 bases, and 11 bases separated the two germline ends. The CDR3 DNA reads as TGTGCCAGTAGGACCACTAGGGCAGATACGCAGTATTTT. It codes for CASRTTRADTQYF.

CDR3 bases: TGTGCCAGCAGCCAAGAGGGAAGAGGGGATACGCAGTATTTT. As protein: CASSQEGRGDTQYF. This chain connects TRBV14 to TRBJ2-3; weak D call: TRBD2 (5 bases). Germline V lookup: CDR1 SGHDN, CDR2 FVKESK. The ends were cut back, 0 bases at V and 6 bases at J, with 10 bases in the middle. This CDR3 is built from 14 residues. Full variable domain (missing parts from reference TRBV14 and TRBJ2-3): EAGVTQFPSHSVIEKGQTVTLRCDPISGHDNLYWYRRVMGKEIKFLLHFVKESKQDESGMPNNRFLAERTGGTYSTLKVQPAELEDSGVYFCASSQEGRGDTQYFGPGTRLTVL.

The chain carries TRBV20-1 and TRBJ2-4, with 11 bases that match TRBD2. Germline CDR1 reads DFQATT; CDR2 reads SNEGSKA (reference sequence). This CDR3 contains 15 residues. With 6 bases clipped from V and 2 bases from J, the junction kept 6 bases outside the gene matches. The CDR3 loop reads CSAVGTSGSKNIQYF. Written as DNA, the CDR3 is TGCAGTGCAGTCGGGACTAGCGGCTCCAAAAACATTCAGTACTTC.

The CDR3 protein is CASSEGSAAYEQYF. Here the CDR3 DNA reads TGTGCCAGCAGTGAAGGGAGCGCGGCCTACGAGCAGTACTTC. The chain couples TRBV2 to TRBJ2-7; D unclear. The CDR3 covers 14 residues. The V end was cut by 1 base, the J end by 2 bases, with 9 bases between. Germline V CDR1 and CDR2: SNHLY, FYNNEI.

The J gene is TRBJ2-2, the V gene TRBV3-1; a possible D gene is TRBD2 (5 bases). The ends were cut back, 8 bases at V and 0 bases at J, with 10 bases in the middle. The CDR3 covers 14 residues. CDR1 is LGHDT and CDR2 is YNNKEL in the germline V gene (reference sequence). The CDR3 region is CASGGGTNTGELFF. The CDR3 DNA sequence: TGTGCCAGCGGAGGTGGTACGAACACCGGGGAGCTGTTTTTT.

The CDR3 loop is CASSQQTVSPLHF. The CDR3 DNA sequence: TGCGCCAGCAGTCAGCAGACAGTTTCACCCCTCCACTTT. The rearrangement joins TRBV23-1 to TRBJ1-6; the D gene is possibly TRBD1 (5 bases). TRBV23-1 is marked as an open reading frame, function uncertain. CDR3 size: 13 residues. V was clipped by 3 bases and J by 9 bases, with 9 bases between them.

The chain joins TRBV5-1 to TRBJ1-2; the match to TRBD1 covers 7 bases. Trimming removed 0 bases from V and 7 bases from J; junction bases left unmatched: 15. Germline V gene data show CDR1 as SGHRS and CDR2 as YFSETQ. CDR3 length: 17 residues. The CDR3 DNA is TGCGCCAGCAGCTTGGTTCTCCAGGGGGTGAACGGTGGTGGCTACACCTTC. Its protein product is CASSLVLQGVNGGGYTF.

The chain has TRBV15 and TRBJ1-6, with a tentative D call TRBD1 (6 bases). The germline V gene encodes CDR1 LNHNV and CDR2 YYDKDF (reference sequence). The CDR3 is made up of 15 amino acids. The ends were cut back, 0 bases at V and 10 bases at J, with 13 bases in the middle. The CDR3 sequence: CATSRDRGLGSPLHF. In DNA form, the CDR3 reads TGTGCCACCAGCAGAGATCGGGGGCTCGGATCACCCCTCCACTTT. The variable domain in full, with the rest retrieved from reference TRBV15 and TRBJ1-6, is DAMVIQNPRYQVTQFGKPVTLSCSQTLNHNVMYWYQQKSSQAPKLLFHYYDKDFNNEADTPDNFQSRRPNTSFCFLDIRSPGLGDTAMYLCATSRDRGLGSPLHFGNGTRLTVT.

Concerning this clonotype itself: A read error may explain this, as a much larger clone is one base away. The chain joins TRBV5-1 to TRBJ1-1, with D unresolved. Germline V gene data show CDR1 as SGHRS and CDR2 as YFSETQ. The CDR3 is 12 amino acids. Trimming shortened V by 3 bases and J by 9 bases, and 12 bases separated the two germline ends. The chain's CDR3 is CASSSTVAQAFF. The CDR3, as DNA: TGCGCCAGCAGCTCGACGGTGGCTCAAGCTTTCTTT.

The rearrangement uses TRBV7-2 and TRBJ2-5, with 7 nucleotides matching TRBD1. The CDR3 is 14 amino acids. J was trimmed by 5 bases and V by 2 bases; bases with no gene match: 5. Per the germline V gene, CDR1 is SGHTA and CDR2 is FQGNSA. DNA for the CDR3: TGTGCCAGCAGCTTAACAGGGACAGCGGAGACCCAGTACTTC. The encoded protein is CASSLTGTAETQYF.

This clonotype was seen a single time. The chain combines TRBV11-2 with TRBJ2-5; 8 bases are a match to TRBD2. CDR1 SGHAT and CDR2 FQNNGV come from the germline V gene. The CDR3 runs 15 residues. Trimming took 5 bases from V and 5 from J; bases not matched to a gene: 10. In nucleotides, the CDR3 is TGTGCCAGCAGCCTTTCGGGCCCGGGGGGGGAGACCCAGTACTTC. Its protein product is CASSLSGPGGETQYF.

V gene TRBV27 combines with J gene TRBJ2-5, with 9 bases that match TRBD2. This CDR3 has 15 amino acids. Germline V gene sequence: CDR1 MNHEY, CDR2 SMNVEV (reference sequence). Losses at the gene ends were 5 bases for V and 4 bases for J; bases not matched to a gene: 8. The DNA for the CDR3 is TGTGCCAGCAGTCACAAGCGGGGGGCCGGAGAGACCCAGTACTTC. This sequence encodes CASSHKRGAGETQYF.

The chain joins TRBV20-1 to TRBJ2-2; 9 nucleotides agree with TRBD1. V trimming: 0 bases; J trimming: 4 bases; junction bases outside the gene matches: 6. This CDR3 region has 16 residues. CDR1 is DFQATT, CDR2 SNEGSKA, per germline (reference sequence). The CDR3 reads CSARDLGTGTTGELFF. CDR3 DNA: TGCAGTGCTAGAGACCTCGGGACAGGGACCACCGGGGAGCTGTTTTTT.

This sequence joins TRBV24-1 and TRBJ2-5, with a tentative D call TRBD1 (5 bases). CDR1 is KGHDR and CDR2 is SFDVKD in the germline V gene. The CDR3 covers 12 residues. V lost 4 bases and J 4 bases, leaving 6 bases between the germline ends. The CDR3 coding sequence is TGTGCCACCAGTGAGGGGCCAGAGACCCAGTACTTC. It specifies CATSEGPETQYF.

Many counts were recorded for this clonotype. J is TRBJ2-5 and V is TRBV5-6; 8 nucleotides align to TRBD1. Per the germline V gene, CDR1 is SGHDT and CDR2 is YYEEEE. Trimming removed 0 bases from V and 4 bases from J; junction bases left unmatched: 8. This CDR3 region has 16 residues. CDR3 loop: CASSLGLNRGAETQYF. CDR3 coding DNA: TGTGCCAGCAGCTTGGGGCTGAACAGGGGGGCAGAGACCCAGTACTTC.

CDR3 DNA: TGTGCCAGCAGTCTGACTCAGTCGTCACCCCTCCACTTT. Its translation: CASSLTQSSPLHF. The rearrangement links TRBV6-5 to TRBJ1-6; D not resolved. CDR3 size: 13 residues. Germline loops: CDR1 MNHEY, CDR2 SVGAGI. Trimming pared 5 bases from V and 10 bases from J, leaving 12 bases between.

This clonotype was detected a few times. The chain employs TRBV5-6 and TRBJ2-7, with D possibly matching TRBD1 (6 bases). Per the germline V gene, CDR1 is SGHDT and CDR2 is YYEEEE. V gave up 3 bases and J gave up 7 bases, with 17 bases separating them. The CDR3 has 14 residues. The CDR3 loop reads CASSSQGVRREQYF. The CDR3 region has the DNA TGTGCCAGCAGCTCACAGGGTGTACGTCGGGAGCAGTACTTC.

This clonotype occurred a few times. The V call is TRBV5-1, the J call TRBJ1-6; tentatively, D is TRBD1 (5 bases). Germline assignment: CDR1 SGHRS and CDR2 YFSETQ. This CDR3 has 18 amino acids. V was pared by 3 bases and J by 0 bases, with 16 bases between. The CDR3 region is CASSSGMTVPSYNSPLHF. As DNA, the CDR3 is TGCGCCAGCAGCTCTGGGATGACAGTCCCCTCCTATAATTCACCCCTCCACTTT. The full variable domain, with the rest looked up from reference TRBV5-1 and TRBJ1-6, is KAGVTQTPRYLIKTRGQQVTLSCSPISGHRSVSWYQQTPGQGLQFLFEYFSETQRNKGNFPGRFSGRQFSNSRSEMNVSTLELGDSALYLCASSSGMTVPSYNSPLHFGNGTRLTVT.

This clonotype was observed a handful of times. The chain has TRBV12-3 or TRBV12-4 and TRBJ1-2; no reliable D call. Trimming left V 4 bases short and J 2 bases short, with 2 bases between. This CDR3 spans 11 amino acids. CDR3 coding DNA: TGTGCCAGCAGTTGGAACTATGGCTACACCTTC. Protein product: CASSWNYGYTF.

This clonotype has just a few counts. This chain joins TRBV5-1 and TRBJ2-3; 8 bases are a match to TRBD2. V dropped 5 bases and J dropped 4; count of bases not matched to a gene: 9. The CDR3 spans 15 residues. Germline loops: CDR1 SGHRS, CDR2 YFSETQ. CDR3 sequence: CASSDTGGPADTQYF. CDR3 in DNA: TGCGCCAGCAGTGACACGGGGGGGCCGGCAGATACGCAGTATTTT. Looking up the rest from reference TRBV5-1 and TRBJ2-3 gives the full variable domain: KAGVTQTPRYLIKTRGQQVTLSCSPISGHRSVSWYQQTPGQGLQFLFEYFSETQRNKGNFPGRFSGRQFSNSRSEMNVSTLELGDSALYLCASSDTGGPADTQYFGPGTRLTVL.

The sample holds a few counts of this clonotype. V is TRBV5-1 and J is TRBJ2-2; 8 nucleotides align to TRBD1. Germline V gene lookup returns CDR1 SGHRS and CDR2 YFSETQ. This CDR3 region has 15 residues. V dropped 3 bases and J dropped 2; count of bases not matched to a gene: 3. CDR3 sequence: CASSSTGVNTGELFF. The CDR3 nucleotides read TGCGCCAGCAGCTCGACAGGGGTCAACACCGGGGAGCTGTTTTTT.

This clonotype was seen a few times. The V and J genes are TRBV9 and TRBJ2-2, with D uncertain. Germline CDR1 SGDLS, CDR2 YYNGEE. The CDR3 is 15 residues long. V was clipped by 4 bases and J by 3 bases, with 13 bases between them. The CDR3 region has the DNA TGTGCCAGCAGCCCCCCCCGACTTTACACCGGGGAGCTGTTTTTT. It yields the protein CASSPPRLYTGELFF. The variable domain in full, completed from reference TRBV9 and TRBJ2-2, reads DSGVTQTPKHLITATGQRVTLRCSPRSGDLSVYWYQQSLDQGLQFLIQYYNGEERAKGNILERFSAQQFPDLHSELNLSSLELGDSALYFCASSPPRLYTGELFFGEGSRLTVL.

The chain uses TRBV11-2 and TRBJ2-3, with a weak D call TRBD2 (7 bases). The CDR3 is made up of 16 amino acids. With 1 base removed from V and 3 bases from J, the gap between germline ends came to 14 bases. The germline V gene encodes CDR1 SGHAT and CDR2 FQNNGV. CDR3 nucleotides: TGTGCCAGCAGCTTAGTCGGCGGGGGCCTTACAGATACGCAGTATTTT. This translates into CASSLVGGGLTDTQYF.

This clonotype came up a few times. The chain uses TRBV7-2 and TRBJ1-1; D possibly corresponds to TRBD1 (5 bases). Trimming shortened V by 5 bases and J by 9 bases, and 25 bases separated the two germline ends. The CDR3 extends over 16 amino acids. Germline-derived CDR1 and CDR2 are SGHTA and FQGNSA. This CDR3 is CASSPLGAGESPKAFF. The CDR3, as DNA: TGTGCCAGCAGCCCACTCGGTGCGGGGGAGTCTCCTAAAGCTTTCTTT.

This chain connects TRBV20-1 to TRBJ2-1; 9 nucleotides agree with TRBD2. The CDR3 contains 14 residues. V lost 5 bases and J lost 6; bases outside the gene matches: 8. The germline gives CDR1 DFQATT, CDR2 SNEGSKA (reference sequence). The CDR3 sequence: CSAPIAGEGNEQFF. The CDR3 DNA reads TGCAGTGCTCCTATAGCGGGGGAGGGCAATGAGCAGTTCTTC.

This clonotype was seen only a few times. The genes are TRBV12-3 or TRBV12-4 and TRBJ1-5; D ambiguous. Trimming stripped 6 bases from V and 5 bases from J, with 14 bases between. The CDR3 is made up of 14 amino acids. The CDR3 DNA sequence: TGTGCCAGCAGCTCGGGATCTCTTTATCAGCCCCAGCATTTT. It translates to CASSSGSLYQPQHF.

The sample holds a few counts of this clonotype. The CDR3 nucleotides are TGTGCCAGCAGCTCGGGGACAGGAACCTACGAGCAGTACGTC. Translation: CASSSGTGTYEQYV. The chain uses TRBV11-3 and TRBJ2-7; TRBD1 matches 8 bases. Germline trimming cut 4 bases from V and 2 bases from J; bases unmatched to any gene: 4. Germline CDR1 reads SGHNT; CDR2 reads YENEEA. The CDR3 runs 14 residues.

This clonotype occurred a few times. The J gene is TRBJ2-7, the V gene TRBV7-9, with 8 bases matching TRBD2. This CDR3 contains 12 residues. Germline-derived CDR1 and CDR2 are SEHNR and FQNEAQ (reference sequence). J was trimmed by 12 bases and V by 3 bases; bases with no gene match: 7. The CDR3 DNA reads TGTGCCAGCAGCTTCCCGGGGACTAGTTTGTACGTC. Translation gives CASSFPGTSLYV.

In this sample, this clonotype turned up many times. The chain carries TRBV5-1 and TRBJ2-4, with 7 bases matching TRBD1. CDR1 SGHRS and CDR2 YFSETQ come from the germline V gene. V shed 0 bases and J 7 bases; nucleotides not matched to a gene: 1. The CDR3 spans 13 residues. CDR3 DNA sequence: TGCGCCAGCAGCTTGGTGGGACAGAACATTCAGTACTTC. It specifies CASSLVGQNIQYF.

V is TRBV5-6 and J is TRBJ2-7; 7 nucleotides match TRBD1. Germline CDR1 is SGHDT and CDR2 is YYEEEE. With 0 bases clipped from V and 7 bases from J, the junction kept 7 bases outside the gene matches. This CDR3 has 14 residues. CDR3 protein: CASSLEGTTGEQYF. Here the CDR3 DNA reads TGTGCCAGCAGCTTGGAGGGGACGACAGGGGAGCAGTACTTC.